The 25 T cell receptor beta chains below come from one sample, sequenced in a study of regulatory T cells in long-lasting Graves disease. Regarding time point: newly diagnosed GD, antithyroid drugs for less than 3 months. TCR sequences were obtained from RNA taken from PBMCs. TCR beta libraries were built with iRepertoire HTBI primers and Arm-PCR of CDR3 regions. TCRdb independently ran MiXCR on the multiplex PCR reads; one entry per CDR3 protein. The sample includes about 430,000 distinct CDR3 sequences, about 15% of them seen just once. These data were also reused for a study on T cells in Graves' hyperthyroidism and ophthalmopathy.

This sample comprised peripheral blood mononuclear cells (PBMCs), obtained at new diagnosis, from a patient treated with antithyroid drugs. These receptors came from a woman aged 40-49 years with Graves disease.

Ten or more counts support this clonotype. This chain links TRBV28 with TRBJ2-1; 7 positions agree with TRBD2. The CDR3 is 15 amino acids. After removal of 8 bases from V and 2 bases from J, the junction contained 9 bases not matched to a gene. Per germline, CDR1 MDHEN and CDR2 SYDVKM. The CDR3 loop reads CASLHVAGAYNEQFF. Written as DNA, the CDR3 is TGTGCCAGCCTGCATGTGGCGGGGGCCTACAATGAGCAGTTCTTC.

In this sample, this clonotype turned up many times. V is TRBV2 and J is TRBJ1-2; no reliable D call. CDR1 and CDR2 from the germline V gene are SNHLY and FYNNEI. CDR3 length: 10 residues. V gave up 6 bases and J gave up 6 bases, with 5 bases separating them. The CDR3 loop is CASRNNGYTF. The CDR3 DNA reads as TGTGCCAGCAGGAATAATGGCTACACCTTC.

Many counts were recorded for this clonotype. The chain has TRBV28 and TRBJ2-7; possible D gene TRBD2, 5 bases. Trimming took 5 bases from V and 9 from J, leaving 17 bases between them. Germline CDR1 reads MDHEN; CDR2 reads SYDVKM. This CDR3 spans 13 amino acids. The CDR3 is CASSLPGLPGQYF. CDR3 in DNA: TGTGCCAGCAGTCTTCCCGGACTCCCGGGGCAGTACTTC. Looking up the rest from reference TRBV28 and TRBJ2-7 gives the full variable domain: DVKVTQSSRYLVKRTGEKVFLECVQDMDHENMFWYRQDPGLGLRLIYFSYDVKMKEKGDIPEGYSVSREKKERFSLILESASTNQTSMYLCASSLPGLPGQYFGPGTRLTVT.

The CDR3 bases are TGCAGCGTTTCCGGGACTAGCGGGAGCACAGATACGCAGTATTTT. Translation: CSVSGTSGSTDTQYF. This rearrangement joins TRBV29-1 to TRBJ2-3, with 12 bases identical to TRBD2. With V trimmed by 5 bases and J by 0 bases, 3 bases remained unmatched. The CDR3 totals 15 residues. Germline CDR1 SQVTM, CDR2 ANQGSEA.

This clonotype was picked up many times. The CDR3: CASSTGTGEAFF. In nucleotides, the CDR3 is TGTGCCAGCAGCACCGGGACAGGGGAAGCTTTCTTT. The rearrangement links TRBV12-3 or TRBV12-4 to TRBJ1-1; TRBD1 agrees at 9 bases. The CDR3 contains 12 residues. V lost 6 bases to trimming and J lost 8 bases; unmatched junction nucleotides: 4.

This chain connects TRBV11-3 to TRBJ2-7, with unresolved D. The CDR3 is 13 residues long. V lost 0 bases to trimming and J lost 3 bases, with 6 bases between them. CDR1 and CDR2 (germline): SGHNT, YENEEA. CDR3 in DNA: TGTGCCAGCAGCTTAGAACAACACTACGAGCAGTACTTC. Translating gives CASSLEQHYEQYF.

This clonotype was observed at least ten times. The chain is built from TRBV6-1 and TRBJ1-4, with 8 bases fitting TRBD1. J lost 0 bases, V lost 5 bases, and 23 bases had no gene match. Germline V CDR1 and CDR2: MNHNS, SASEGT. The CDR3 has 22 amino acids. Here the CDR3 reads CASSTGWGFVSDRAATNEKLFF. Written as DNA, the CDR3 is TGTGCCAGCAGTACCGGATGGGGGTTCGTGTCGGACAGGGCTGCAACTAATGAAAAACTGTTTTTT.

This clonotype was counted a few times. The chain employs TRBV13 and TRBJ2-1; a weak D match, TRBD1 (6 bases). The CDR3 extends over 12 amino acids. Germline CDR1 is PRHDT and CDR2 is FYEKMQ (reference sequence). The V end was cut by 5 bases, the J end by 12 bases, with 14 bases between. CDR3 sequence: CASSILVGGQFF. CDR3 DNA sequence: TGTGCCAGCAGCATACTAGTAGGGGGGCAGTTCTTC.

This clonotype came up a few times. The chain couples TRBV4-2 to TRBJ1-1, with a weak D call TRBD1 (5 bases). V gave up 1 base and J gave up 3 bases, with 18 bases separating them. Looked up from germline, CDR1 is LGHNA and CDR2 is YNFKEQ. This CDR3 is built from 17 residues. The DNA of the CDR3 is TGTGCCAGCAGCCAAGCGGGACGGGGAAGGGGAGACACTGAAGCTTTCTTT. As protein: CASSQAGRGRGDTEAFF.

Many counts were recorded for this clonotype. The chain employs TRBV28 and TRBJ1-2; the D gene is possibly TRBD1 (6 bases). This CDR3 has 16 amino acids. Trimming removed 6 bases at V and 0 bases at J, with 17 bases between. Germline V gene sequence: CDR1 MDHEN, CDR2 SYDVKM. The CDR3 spells CASRRQETGPNYGYTF. In nucleotides, the CDR3 is TGTGCCAGCAGGCGACAAGAAACAGGGCCTAACTATGGCTACACCTTC.

The chain couples TRBV2 to TRBJ2-1, with TRBD1 matching over 9 bases. The J call is doubtful: the DNA matches TRBJ2-5 better. Germline loops: CDR1 SNHLY, CDR2 FYNNEI. CDR3 length equals 15 residues. CDR3 nucleotide sequence: TGTGCCAGCAGTGAGGGACAGGGCGATCAAGAGACCCAGTACTTC. It specifies CASSEGQGDQETQYF.

This clonotype was found many times. The chain combines TRBV3-1 with TRBJ2-7; perhaps D is TRBD1 or TRBD2 (5 bases each). Trimming took off 3 bases at V and 0 bases at J, with 12 bases between the two ends. The CDR3 runs 15 residues. Per germline, CDR1 LGHDT and CDR2 YNNKEL (reference sequence). This CDR3 reads CASSHGTSSSYEQYF. The CDR3 DNA reads as TGTGCCAGCAGCCATGGGACCTCGAGCTCCTACGAGCAGTACTTC.

There are many counts of this clonotype. V gene TRBV2 combines with J gene TRBJ1-5; 7 bases line up with TRBD1. This CDR3 has 15 residues. CDR1 is SNHLY and CDR2 is FYNNEI in the germline V gene. After removal of 6 bases from V and 7 bases from J, the junction contained 12 bases not matched to a gene. CDR3 amino acids: CASRAARDSGQPQHF. CDR3 bases: TGTGCCAGCAGGGCCGCCCGGGACAGTGGACAGCCCCAGCATTTT. The complete variable domain, with remaining parts taken from reference TRBV2 and TRBJ1-5, reads EPEVTQTPSHQVTQMGQEVILRCVPISNHLYFYWYRQILGQKVEFLVSFYNNEISEKSEIFDDQFSVERPDGSNFTLKIRSTKLEDSAMYFCASRAARDSGQPQHFGDGTRLSIL.

V usage is TRBV18 and J usage is TRBJ1-6; possibly TRBD1 for D (6 bases). V was shortened by 4 bases and J by 4 bases, with 11 bases between the two germline ends. The CDR3 extends over 15 amino acids. CDR1 KGHSH and CDR2 LQKENI come from the germline V gene. The CDR3 DNA reads TGTGCCAGCTCACTGACAACAGGGTATAATTCACCCCTCCACTTT. Its protein product is CASSLTTGYNSPLHF.

This clonotype was seen ten or more times. The rearrangement joins TRBV7-2 to TRBJ2-1; a possible D gene is TRBD2 (6 bases). Germline CDR1 SGHTA, CDR2 FQGNSA. Trimming took 3 bases from V and 8 from J, leaving 14 bases between them. The CDR3 covers 14 residues. The CDR3 sequence is CASSFGDSRDEQFF. The CDR3, as DNA: TGTGCCAGCAGCTTCGGGGACTCCAGGGATGAGCAGTTCTTC.

This clonotype was counted ten times or more. The rearrangement uses TRBV6-1 and TRBJ1-4; TRBD1 matches at 8 bases. V trimming: 5 bases; J trimming: 7 bases; junction bases outside the gene matches: 9. Germline V lookup: CDR1 MNHNS, CDR2 SASEGT. This CDR3 spans 15 amino acids. CDR3 nucleotide sequence: TGTGCCAGCAGTCCCCGGGGTCAGGGGGCTGAAAAACTGTTTTTT. Its protein is CASSPRGQGAEKLFF.

Turning to this clonotype: At one end the junction does not follow the germline gene, possibly because of a read error. This chain joins TRBV4-1 and TRBJ2-1; 8 bases map to TRBD1. The J call may be in error: the DNA end matches TRBJ2-5 better. This CDR3 has 14 residues. CDR1 and CDR2 (germline): MGHRA, YSYEKL. CDR3 sequence: CASRQGQGRETQYF. The CDR3, as DNA: TGCGCCAGCAGGCAAGGACAGGGAAGGGAGACCCAGTACTTC.

This clonotype was found a few times. V is TRBV5-4 and J is TRBJ2-3; D is perhaps TRBD2 (6 bases). CDR1 and CDR2 (germline): SGHNT, YYREEE (reference sequence). Deletions cut 0 bases from V and 1 base from J, with 12 bases between. The CDR3 covers 16 residues. The CDR3 coding sequence is TGTGCCAGCAGCTTGGGTCTAGCGAGCGGCACAGATACGCAGTATTTT. Encoded protein: CASSLGLASGTDTQYF.

This clonotype has at least ten counts. V usage is TRBV28 and J usage is TRBJ2-3; the match to TRBD2 covers 10 bases. CDR3 length: 15 residues. Germline V gene sequence: CDR1 MDHEN, CDR2 SYDVKM. V shed 5 bases, J shed 5 bases, and the junction held 7 bases outside the gene matches. The CDR3 DNA sequence: TGTGCCAGCAGTCAGACTAGCGGGCCTTTAGATACGCAGTATTTT. Protein: CASSQTSGPLDTQYF.

Ten or more counts support this clonotype. The V and J genes are TRBV11-2 and TRBJ2-1, with TRBD2 identical over 8 bases. CDR3 size: 16 residues. Germline loops: CDR1 SGHAT, CDR2 FQNNGV. V lost 5 bases, J lost 1 base, and 7 bases stayed unmatched. This chain's CDR3 is CASSTKREWSYNEQFF. The CDR3 DNA reads TGTGCCAGCAGCACAAAGCGGGAGTGGTCCTACAATGAGCAGTTCTTC.

The chain uses TRBV15 and TRBJ2-1; 7 nucleotides line up with TRBD1. The CDR3 has 15 amino acids. The V gene end was trimmed by 1 base and the J gene end by 5 bases; junction bases not matched to a gene: 5. In germline, CDR1 is LNHNV, CDR2 YYDKDF (reference sequence). The CDR3 loop is CATSRGPGQNNEQFF. The CDR3, as DNA: TGTGCCACCAGCAGAGGGCCGGGACAGAACAATGAGCAGTTCTTC.

This clonotype has a count of ten or more. V usage is TRBV18 and J usage is TRBJ2-7; 9 bases line up with TRBD1. CDR1 and CDR2 (germline): KGHSH, LQKENI. V lost 4 bases and J lost 5; bases outside the gene matches: 3. There are 13 residues in the CDR3. The CDR3 DNA reads TGTGCCAGCTCACTCGGGACAGGGCACGAGCAGTACTTC. As protein: CASSLGTGHEQYF.

This clonotype was found many times. V and J are TRBV20-1 and TRBJ2-1; 9 bases are a match to TRBD2. With V trimmed by 3 bases and J by 2 bases, 2 bases remained unmatched. The CDR3 runs to 14 residues. Germline values: CDR1 DFQATT, CDR2 SNEGSKA (reference sequence). The CDR3 is CSARTSGPYNEQFF. CDR3 nucleotide sequence: TGCAGTGCTAGGACTAGCGGCCCCTACAATGAGCAGTTCTTC.

This chain links TRBV20-1 with TRBJ1-5; 7 nucleotides line up with TRBD1. The CDR3 is 14 amino acids. Germline assignment: CDR1 DFQATT and CDR2 SNEGSKA (reference sequence). V trimming: 3 bases; J trimming: 6 bases; junction bases outside the gene matches: 8. The CDR3 DNA is TGCAGTGCTAGTGCAGGGGGTAAGAGTCAGCCCCAGCATTTT. It translates to CSASAGGKSQPQHF.

This clonotype was seen a handful of times. The rearrangement uses TRBV7-3 and TRBJ2-1; 10 bases are a match to TRBD2. Trimming cost V 4 bases and J 2 bases; bases outside gene matches: 8. CDR1 SGHTA and CDR2 FQGTGA come from the germline V gene. This CDR3 contains 17 residues. CDR3 DNA sequence: TGTGCCAGCAGCTCCCCGCCGGGACTAGCGACCTACAATGAGCAGTTCTTC. Protein sequence: CASSSPPGLATYNEQFF.